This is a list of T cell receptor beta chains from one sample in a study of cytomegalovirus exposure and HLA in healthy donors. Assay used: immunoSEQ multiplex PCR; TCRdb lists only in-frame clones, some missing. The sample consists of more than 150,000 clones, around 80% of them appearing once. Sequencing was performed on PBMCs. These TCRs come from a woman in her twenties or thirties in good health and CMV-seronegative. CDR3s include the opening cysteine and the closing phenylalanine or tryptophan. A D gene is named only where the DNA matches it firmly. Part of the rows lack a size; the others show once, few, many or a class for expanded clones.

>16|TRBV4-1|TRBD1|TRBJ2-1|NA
CASSPWTGDPGNEQFF
TGCGCCAGCAGCCCCTGGACAGGGGATCCCGGCAATGAGCAGTTCTTC
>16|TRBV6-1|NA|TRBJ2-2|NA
CASSERPLGDTGELFF
TGTGCCAGCAGTGAAAGGCCCCTGGGAGACACCGGGGAGCTGTTTTTT
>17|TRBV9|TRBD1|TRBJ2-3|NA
CASSVRTGSSLSDTQYF
TGTGCCAGCAGCGTCCGGACAGGTTCCAGTCTTTCAGATACGCAGTATTTT
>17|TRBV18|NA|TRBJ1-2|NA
CASSPSNPRTGSYGYTF
TGTGCCAGCTCACCTTCCAATCCCCGTACAGGATCCTATGGCTACACCTTC
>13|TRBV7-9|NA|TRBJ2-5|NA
CASSLVVVETQYF
TGTGCCAGCAGCTTAGTTGTCGTTGAGACCCAGTACTTC
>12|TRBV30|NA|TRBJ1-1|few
CAWGTGMTEAFF
TGTGCCTGGGGTACAGGGATGACTGAAGCTTTCTTT
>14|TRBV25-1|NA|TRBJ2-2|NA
CASSELANTGELFF
TGTGCCAGCAGTGAACTTGCGAACACCGGGGAGCTGTTTTTT
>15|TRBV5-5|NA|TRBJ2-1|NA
CASSLVEGIYEEQFF
TGTGCCAGCAGCTTGGTGGAGGGAATCTACGAGGAGCAGTTCTTC
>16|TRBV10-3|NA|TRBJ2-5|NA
CAIGAGQGLYQETQYF
TGTGCCATCGGGGCGGGGCAGGGCCTGTACCAAGAGACCCAGTACTTC
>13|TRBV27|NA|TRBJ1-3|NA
CASSFTGGNTIYF
TGTGCCAGCAGTTTTACAGGGGGAAACACCATATATTTT
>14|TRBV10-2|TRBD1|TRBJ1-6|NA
CASSSQGPNSPLHF
TGCGCCAGCAGCTCACAGGGGCCGAATTCACCCCTCCACTTT